This T cell receptor beta chain was captured by sequencing in a study of blood T cell repertoires in COVID-19. Looking at the study overall: The analysed material was cDNA or gDNA that came from T cells, B-cell-depleted T cells, or PBMCs.

The CDR3 is 13 residues long. Germline CDR1 SGHDT, CDR2 YYEEEE. With V trimmed by 3 bases and J by 3 bases, 3 bases remained unmatched. Sequenced by immunoSEQ multiplex PCR; TCRdb stores in-frame clones only, minus some. Seen here are under 20,000 clones, around 82% observed once, and the top ten hold 21%. Material: peripheral blood. This clonotype was sampled from an elderly man with active COVID-19. The J gene is TRBJ2-7, the V gene TRBV5-6, with 7 bases identical to TRBD1. The CDR3 region has the DNA TGTGCCAGCAGCTACAGGGGTCTCTACGAGCAGTACTTC. This gives the protein CASSYRGLYEQYF. The whole variable domain, filled in from reference TRBV5-6 and TRBJ2-7, reads DAGVTQSPTHLIKTRGQQVTLRCSPKSGHDTVSWYQQALGQGPQFIFQYYEEEERQRGNFPDRFSGHQFPNYSSELNVNALLLGDSALYLCASSYRGLYEQYFGPGTRLTVT.